The 24 T cell receptor beta chains given below trace back to one sample, sequenced in a study of CD8 T cells in ankylosing spondylitis. TCRdb fed the 5' RACE reads into MiXCR, producing one record per CDR3 protein. Of 350,000 to 550,000 distinct CDR3 sequences in the sample, roughly a quarter were seen once. Notes on the study in general: Blood of patients with ankylosing spondylitis appeared to be characterized by a TCR beta motif of several highly homologous variants.

Antigen specificity for these receptors is unknown. Sequencing was done on a sample of blood, either unsorted or a sorted T cell fraction (not recorded which). Receptors were obtained from a male donor with ankylosing spondylitis.

The chain is built from TRBV18 and TRBJ2-1; 9 bases match TRBD2. This CDR3 contains 15 residues. Trimming took 1 base from V and 10 from J; bases not matched to a gene: 8. Germline V gene data show CDR1 as KGHSH and CDR2 as LQKENI. CDR3 loop: CASSPLISGSREQFF. The CDR3 DNA follows: TGTGCCAGCTCACCACTTATTAGCGGGAGTAGGGAGCAGTTCTTC.

The chain has TRBV7-9 and TRBJ2-7, with TRBD1 matching 12 bases. CDR1 SEHNR and CDR2 FQNEAQ come from the germline V gene (reference sequence). V lost 5 bases and J lost 5; bases outside the gene matches: 10. This CDR3 is 16 amino acids long. Here the CDR3 DNA reads TGTGCCAGCAGCGCCGTCCCGGGACAGGGGGCGAACGAGCAGTACGTC. Protein product: CASSAVPGQGANEQYV.

The chain carries TRBV7-9 and TRBJ2-7; D ambiguous. The germline V gene has CDR1 SEHNR and CDR2 FQNEAQ (reference sequence). The CDR3 extends over 13 amino acids. V dropped 1 base and J dropped 3 bases, with 7 bases sitting between them. This CDR3 reads CASSLDQIYEQYF. The CDR3 bases are TGTGCCAGCAGCTTAGATCAGATCTACGAGCAGTACTTC.

The gene calls are TRBV12-3 or TRBV12-4 and TRBJ2-1; D is uncertain. V lost 5 bases and J 0 bases, leaving 8 bases between the germline ends. CDR3 length equals 14 residues. The CDR3 sequence is CASSRAGSYNEQFF. CDR3 in DNA: TGTGCCAGCAGTCGGGCAGGCTCCTACAATGAGCAGTTCTTC.

The J gene is TRBJ2-1, the V gene TRBV7-2; the match to TRBD2 covers 11 bases. This CDR3 contains 17 residues. The J segment lost 4 bases and the V segment lost 4 bases, leaving 9 bases of the junction unmatched. From germline, CDR1 is SGHTA and CDR2 FQGNSA. The CDR3 region has the DNA TGTGCCAGCAGCTCTACTAGCGGGAGTATTCGGTACAATGAGCAGTTCTTC. This encodes CASSSTSGSIRYNEQFF.

V and J are TRBV11-2 and TRBJ2-5; D is uncertain. Germline-derived CDR1 and CDR2 are SGHAT and FQNNGV. The CDR3 loop spans 13 amino acids. Trimming shortened V by 6 bases and J by 3 bases, and 11 bases separated the two germline ends. As DNA, the CDR3 is TGTGCCAGCAGAATGCCGTCGGAAGAGACCCAGTACTTC. Protein product: CASRMPSEETQYF.

V and J are TRBV29-1 and TRBJ2-5; D unresolved. Between the trimmed V and J ends, which lost 4 bases and 5 bases, there was a span of 5 bases. This CDR3 has 10 residues. The germline V gene has CDR1 SQVTM and CDR2 ANQGSEA. CDR3: CSVGLETQYF. The CDR3 DNA is TGCAGCGTTGGATTGGAGACCCAGTACTTC.

The chain joins TRBV9 to TRBJ1-6; D unresolved. The CDR3 has 15 amino acids. Germline V lookup: CDR1 SGDLS, CDR2 YYNGEE. The germline V and J ends were trimmed by 1 base and 7 bases, with 12 bases remaining between them. CDR3 residues: CASSVTVTPNSPLHF. Here the CDR3 DNA reads TGTGCCAGCAGCGTAACCGTTACGCCGAATTCACCCCTCCACTTT.

This clonotype was seen more than once but under ten times. The rearrangement links TRBV24-1 to TRBJ2-7, with TRBD1 matching over 8 bases. This CDR3 has 15 amino acids. V trimming: 4 bases; J trimming: 5 bases; junction bases outside the gene matches: 9. Germline CDR1 and CDR2: KGHDR and SFDVKD. The CDR3: CATSDSGQGYHEQYF. The CDR3 coding sequence is TGTGCCACCAGTGACTCCGGACAGGGTTACCACGAGCAGTACTTC.

This chain uses TRBV19 with TRBJ2-7; D is ambiguous. V was cut by 5 bases and J by 2 bases, with 10 bases left in between. Per the germline V gene, CDR1 is LNHDA and CDR2 is SQIVND (reference sequence). The length of the CDR3 is 13 residues. CDR3 protein: CASSPGLTYEQYF. CDR3 coding DNA: TGTGCCAGTAGTCCCGGATTGACCTACGAGCAGTACTTC.

DNA of the CDR3: TGTGCCAGCAGCCCCTTTAACACTGAAGCTTTCTTT. Its translation: CASSPFNTEAFF. The V gene is TRBV12-3 or TRBV12-4, the J gene TRBJ1-1; D ambiguous. The CDR3 has 12 amino acids. Trimming took 6 bases from V and 2 from J, leaving 7 bases between them.

The J gene is TRBJ2-1, the V gene TRBV10-1, with TRBD2 matching 12 bases. The trim removed 8 bases at V and 7 bases at J, leaving 6 bases unmatched. The CDR3 runs to 14 residues. The germline V gene encodes CDR1 WNHNN and CDR2 SYGVQD (reference sequence). As DNA, the CDR3 is TGCGCCAGCTCGACTAGCGGGAGAACGAATGAGCAGTTCTTC. It specifies CASSTSGRTNEQFF.

This CDR3 is CSAIPGTSGTDTQYF. DNA for the CDR3: TGCAGTGCTATCCCCGGGACTAGCGGCACAGATACGCAGTATTTT. This sequence joins TRBV20-1 and TRBJ2-3; TRBD2 matches 10 bases. The germline V gene has CDR1 DFQATT and CDR2 SNEGSKA (reference sequence). The CDR3 length is 15 residues. The V gene end was trimmed by 4 bases and the J gene end by 1 base; junction bases not matched to a gene: 5.

The rearrangement uses TRBV6-1 and TRBJ2-5, with D tentatively TRBD1 (6 bases). Looked up from germline, CDR1 is MNHNS and CDR2 is SASEGT. V gave up 4 bases and J gave up 4 bases, with 13 bases separating them. The CDR3 totals 14 residues. This chain's CDR3 is CASSAQGWGETQYF. CDR3 nucleotides: TGTGCCAGCAGTGCCCAGGGGTGGGGAGAGACCCAGTACTTC.

This clonotype has a count of ten or more. The chain employs TRBV7-2 and TRBJ1-3; D call uncertain. V lost 2 bases and J lost 3, with 14 bases in between. Germline V gene sequence: CDR1 SGHTA, CDR2 FQGNSA. The CDR3 sequence is 16 residues long. CDR3: CASSLIGPGFGNTIYF. The CDR3 DNA reads TGTGCCAGCAGCTTAATCGGGCCGGGTTTTGGAAACACCATATATTTT.

This clonotype occurred many times. The CDR3 sequence: CASSLIMETQYF. The CDR3, as DNA: TGTGCCAGCAGCCTCATTATGGAGACCCAGTACTTC. The rearrangement uses TRBV7-2 and TRBJ2-5, with no clear D. V was clipped by 5 bases and J by 5 bases, with 9 bases between them. The CDR3 is made up of 12 amino acids. In germline, CDR1 is SGHTA, CDR2 FQGNSA.

V is TRBV11-2 and J is TRBJ2-1, with 8 bases that match TRBD1. CDR1 SGHAT and CDR2 FQNNGV come from the germline V gene. V shed 6 bases and J 4 bases; nucleotides not matched to a gene: 5. The CDR3 spans 14 residues. CDR3 region: CASSQTGVYNEQFF. In DNA form, the CDR3 reads TGTGCCAGCAGTCAGACAGGGGTTTACAATGAGCAGTTCTTC. The full variable domain, with the rest looked up from reference TRBV11-2 and TRBJ2-1, is EAGVAQSPRYKIIEKRQSVAFWCNPISGHATLYWYQQILGQGPKLLIQFQNNGVVDDSQLPKDRFSAERLKGVDSTLKIQPAKLEDSAVYLCASSQTGVYNEQFFGPGTRLTVL.

The chain has TRBV27 and TRBJ1-6; D remains ambiguous. V lost 5 bases and J 6 bases, leaving 11 bases between the germline ends. The germline gives CDR1 MNHEY, CDR2 SMNVEV (reference sequence). The CDR3 has 14 residues. This CDR3 reads CASSRYSINSPLHF. The CDR3 nucleotides are TGTGCCAGCAGTCGCTACTCAATTAATTCACCCCTCCACTTT.

This chain joins TRBV3-1 and TRBJ1-3; D call uncertain. The V end lost 2 bases, the J end lost 1 base, and 6 bases lay between the germline ends. This CDR3 contains 14 residues. From germline, CDR1 is LGHDT and CDR2 YNNKEL (reference sequence). In DNA, the CDR3 is TGTGCCAGCAGCCAATGGGAGTCTGGAAACACCATATATTTT. Translation: CASSQWESGNTIYF.

CDR3 residues: CASSKGSNRGQGREAFF. For the CDR3, the DNA is TGTGCCAGCAGCAAAGGGAGTAACAGAGGACAGGGCCGTGAAGCTTTCTTT. This chain links TRBV7-9 with TRBJ1-1; 8 nucleotides line up with TRBD1. The length of the CDR3 is 17 residues. Germline values: CDR1 SEHNR, CDR2 FQNEAQ (reference sequence). With V trimmed by 5 bases and J by 7 bases, 18 bases remained unmatched.

This clonotype was seen only a few times. The chain has TRBV11-2 and TRBJ2-1; D assignment may be TRBD1 or TRBD2 (5 bases each). CDR1 is SGHAT and CDR2 is FQNNGV in the germline V gene. The CDR3 runs 14 residues. The V end was cut by 7 bases, the J end by 10 bases, with 20 bases between. CDR3 sequence reads: CASNTGPSPQEQFF. As DNA, the CDR3 is TGTGCCAGCAACACGGGACCATCACCCCAGGAGCAGTTCTTC.

V and J are TRBV7-2 and TRBJ2-1; 10 nucleotides align to TRBD1. This CDR3 has 15 amino acids. Germline V gene data show CDR1 as SGHTA and CDR2 as FQGNSA. J was trimmed by 4 bases and V by 2 bases; bases with no gene match: 2. The CDR3, as DNA: TGTGCCAGCAGCTTATGGGACAGGGGTTACAATGAGCAGTTCTTC. Translated: CASSLWDRGYNEQFF.

There are a few counts of this clonotype. The chain employs TRBV20-1 and TRBJ2-3; possible D gene TRBD2, 7 bases. Germline V gives CDR1 DFQATT, CDR2 SNEGSKA (reference sequence). The CDR3 covers 15 residues. The germline V and J ends were trimmed by 5 bases and 0 bases, with 15 bases remaining between them. DNA for the CDR3: TGCAGTGCTTCCGAGGGGGGGAGGAGCACAGATACGCAGTATTTT. Translated, it gives CSASEGGRSTDTQYF.

The chain uses TRBV24-1 and TRBJ2-1; D unresolved. This CDR3 comprises 17 residues. CDR1 is KGHDR and CDR2 is SFDVKD in the germline V gene. Trimming pared 3 bases from V and 4 bases from J, leaving 18 bases between. The CDR3 DNA reads TGTGCCACCAGTGATAGAACCGCCTTGACTTTTTACAATGAGCAGTTCTTC. Protein: CATSDRTALTFYNEQFF.